One and the same sample provided the 5 T cell receptor beta chains below, sequenced in a study of PD-1 blockade in classical Hodgkin lymphoma. Time point: cycle 4 day 1 (C4D1), after 6 weeks of nivolumab. Every patient experienced relapse after autologous stem cell transplantation, and brentuximab vedotin exposure varied. Sequenced by immunoSEQ multiplex PCR; TCRdb stores in-frame clones only, minus some. This sample has under 130,000 clones, with about 92% found just once. The sequencing here drew on peripheral blood mononuclear cells (PBMCs), taken before the fourth cycle of nivolumab. These TCRs come from a human donor with classical Hodgkin lymphoma.

The rearrangement links TRBV5-8 to TRBJ1-5; no firm D call. V lost 6 bases to trimming and J lost 5 bases, with 9 bases between them. The CDR3 runs 12 residues. Germline CDR1 reads SGHTS; CDR2 reads YDEGEE. CDR3 sequence (DNA): TGTGCCAGCACTTGGGATGATCAGCCCCAGCATTTT. Its protein product is CASTWDDQPQHF.

The J gene is TRBJ2-2, the V gene TRBV21-1; the DNA was not used to check the table's D call, TRBD1. TRBV21-1 is described as a pseudogene. The CDR3 has 17 residues. CDR3 coding DNA: TGTGCCAGGAACCAGGCCTCCGGGACAGCTAACACCGGGGAGCTGTTTTTT. This codes for CARNQASGTANTGELFF.

Regarding this clone: A junction boundary mismatches the germline segment, possibly from a read error. The chain carries TRBV4-1 and TRBJ1-2; the match to TRBD1 covers 7 bases. The CDR3 extends over 16 amino acids. Germline V gives CDR1 MGHRA, CDR2 YSYEKL. The CDR3 nucleotides are TGCGCCAGCAGCCAAGATGTTGGGGACAGCTACTATGGCCACACCTTC. Amino acids: CASSQDVGDSYYGHTF.

The gene calls are TRBV7-9 and TRBJ2-6; no clear D. The CDR3 totals 16 residues. V dropped 3 bases and J dropped 0 bases, with 9 bases sitting between them. Germline CDR1 is SEHNR and CDR2 is FQNEAQ (reference sequence). This CDR3 is CASSFPIGSGANVLTF. The CDR3 nucleotides are TGTGCCAGCAGCTTCCCCATTGGCTCTGGGGCCAACGTCCTGACTTTC.

V usage is TRBV5-1 and J usage is TRBJ2-7; the match to TRBD1 covers 9 bases. This CDR3 has 15 amino acids. CDR1 is SGHRS, CDR2 YFSETQ, per germline. V lost 3 bases to trimming and J lost 1 base; unmatched junction nucleotides: 5. In DNA form, the CDR3 reads TGCGCCAGCAGCTGGGAGACAGGGGGATCCTACGAGCAGTACTTC. Amino acids: CASSWETGGSYEQYF. Together with reference TRBV5-1 and TRBJ2-7, the CDR3 gives the full variable domain: KAGVTQTPRYLIKTRGQQVTLSCSPISGHRSVSWYQQTPGQGLQFLFEYFSETQRNKGNFPGRFSGRQFSNSRSEMNVSTLELGDSALYLCASSWETGGSYEQYFGPGTRLTVT.